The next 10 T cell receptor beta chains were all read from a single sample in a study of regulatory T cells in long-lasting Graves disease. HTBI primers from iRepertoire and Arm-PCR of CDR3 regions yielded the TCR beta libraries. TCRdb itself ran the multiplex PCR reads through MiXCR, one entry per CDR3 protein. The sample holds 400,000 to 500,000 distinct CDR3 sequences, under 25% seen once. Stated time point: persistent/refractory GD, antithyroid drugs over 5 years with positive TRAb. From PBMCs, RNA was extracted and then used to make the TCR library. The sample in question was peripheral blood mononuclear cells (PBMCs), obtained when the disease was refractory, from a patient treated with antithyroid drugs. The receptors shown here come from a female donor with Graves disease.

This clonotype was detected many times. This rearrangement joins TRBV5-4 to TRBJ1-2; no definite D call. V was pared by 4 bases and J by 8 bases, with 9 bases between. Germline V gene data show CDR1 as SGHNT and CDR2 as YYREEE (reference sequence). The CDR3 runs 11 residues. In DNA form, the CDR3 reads TGTGCCAGCAGCGACTTGTGGGGCTACACCTTC. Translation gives CASSDLWGYTF.

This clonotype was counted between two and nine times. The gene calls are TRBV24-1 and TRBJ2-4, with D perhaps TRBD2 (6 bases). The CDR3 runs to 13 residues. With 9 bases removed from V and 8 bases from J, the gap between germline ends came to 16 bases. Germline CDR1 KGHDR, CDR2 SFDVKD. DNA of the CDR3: TGTGCCACCGGGGAGGAGAATAGCGACATTCAGTACTTC. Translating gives CATGEENSDIQYF.

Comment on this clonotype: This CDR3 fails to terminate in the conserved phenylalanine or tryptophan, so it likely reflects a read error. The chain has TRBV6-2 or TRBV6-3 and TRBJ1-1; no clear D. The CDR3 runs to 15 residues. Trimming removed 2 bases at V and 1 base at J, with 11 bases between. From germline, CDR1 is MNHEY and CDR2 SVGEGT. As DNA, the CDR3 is TGTGCCAGCAGTTACGTGGGGATCGAGAACACTGAAGCTTTCCTT. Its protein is CASSYVGIENTEAFL.

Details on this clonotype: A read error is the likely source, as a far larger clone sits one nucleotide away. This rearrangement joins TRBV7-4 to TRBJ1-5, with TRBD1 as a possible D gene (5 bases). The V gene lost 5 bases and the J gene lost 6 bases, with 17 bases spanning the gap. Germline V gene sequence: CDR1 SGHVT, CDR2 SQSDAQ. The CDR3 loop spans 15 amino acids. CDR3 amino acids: CASSLGAGPGQPQHF. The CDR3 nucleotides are TGTGCCAGCAGCCTAGGGGCAGGACCCGGTCAGCCCCAGCATTTT.

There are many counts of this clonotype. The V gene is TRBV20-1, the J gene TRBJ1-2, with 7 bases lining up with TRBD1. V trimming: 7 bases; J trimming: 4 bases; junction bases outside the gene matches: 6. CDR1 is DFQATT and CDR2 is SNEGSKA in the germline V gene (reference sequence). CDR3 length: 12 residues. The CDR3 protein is CSVHRGSYGYTF. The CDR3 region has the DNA TGCAGTGTCCACAGGGGCTCCTATGGCTACACCTTC.

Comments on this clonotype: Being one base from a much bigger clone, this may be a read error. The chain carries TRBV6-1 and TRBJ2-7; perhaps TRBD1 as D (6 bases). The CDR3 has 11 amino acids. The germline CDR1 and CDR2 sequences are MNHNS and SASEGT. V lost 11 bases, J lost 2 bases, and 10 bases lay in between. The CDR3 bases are TGTGCCCCAGGGGTACCCTACGAGCAGTACTTC. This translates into CAPGVPYEQYF.

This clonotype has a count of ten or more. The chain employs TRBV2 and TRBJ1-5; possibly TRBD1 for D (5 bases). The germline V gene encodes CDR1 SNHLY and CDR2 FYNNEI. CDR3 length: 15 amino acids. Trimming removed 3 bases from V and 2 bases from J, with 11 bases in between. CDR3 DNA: TGTGCCAGCAGTGATAGGGGTATGGGCAATCAGCCCCAGCATTTT. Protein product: CASSDRGMGNQPQHF.

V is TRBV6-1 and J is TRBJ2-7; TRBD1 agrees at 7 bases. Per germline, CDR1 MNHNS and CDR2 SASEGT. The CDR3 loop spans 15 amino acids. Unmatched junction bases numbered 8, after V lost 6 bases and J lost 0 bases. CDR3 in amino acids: CASRIGQANSYEQYF. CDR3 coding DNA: TGTGCCAGCAGGATCGGACAGGCTAACTCCTACGAGCAGTACTTC.

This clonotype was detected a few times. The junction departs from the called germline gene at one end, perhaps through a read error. The CDR3 DNA follows: TGTGCTAGCAGCTTATACGGGGGACAGCAAGAGACCCAGTACTTC. Amino acids: CASSLYGGQQETQYF. The chain joins TRBV7-7 to TRBJ2-5; D might be TRBD1 (7 bases). Germline CDR1 reads SSHAT; CDR2 reads FNYEAQ (reference sequence). The CDR3 length is 15 residues.

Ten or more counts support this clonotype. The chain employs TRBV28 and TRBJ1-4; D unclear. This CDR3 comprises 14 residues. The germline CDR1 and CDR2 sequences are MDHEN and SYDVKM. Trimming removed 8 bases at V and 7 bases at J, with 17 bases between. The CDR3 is CASFPGGSGEKLFF. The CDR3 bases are TGTGCCAGCTTCCCCGGAGGGTCGGGTGAAAAACTGTTTTTT.